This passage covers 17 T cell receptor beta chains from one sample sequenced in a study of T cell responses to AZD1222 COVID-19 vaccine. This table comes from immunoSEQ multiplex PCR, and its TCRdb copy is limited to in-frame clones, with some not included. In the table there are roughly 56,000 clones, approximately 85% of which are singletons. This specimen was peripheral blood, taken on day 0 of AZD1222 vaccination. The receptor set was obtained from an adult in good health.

The CDR3 here is CSASGQDDFYGYTF. In DNA, the CDR3 is TGCAGTGCTAGTGGTCAGGATGATTTCTATGGCTACACCTTC. This chain joins TRBV20-1 and TRBJ1-2; D gene ambiguous. V was pared by 3 bases and J by 4 bases, with 15 bases between. CDR1 is DFQATT, CDR2 SNEGSKA, per germline (reference sequence). This CDR3 is built from 14 residues.

The CDR3 DNA follows: TGTGCCAGCAGCTCTGGTCCCCGGGACGGAAACACCATATATTTT. Residues: CASSSGPRDGNTIYF. The chain joins TRBV5-4 to TRBJ1-3; possibly TRBD1 for D (5 bases). Trimming shortened V by 3 bases and J by 4 bases, and 14 bases separated the two germline ends. Germline V gives CDR1 SGHNT, CDR2 YYREEE (reference sequence). The CDR3 consists of 15 residues. Variable domain in full (rest from reference TRBV5-4 and TRBJ1-3): ETGVTQSPTHLIKTRGQQVTLRCSSQSGHNTVSWYQQALGQGPQFIFQYYREEENGRGNFPPRFSGLQFPNYSSELNVNALELDDSALYLCASSSGPRDGNTIYFGEGSWLTVV.

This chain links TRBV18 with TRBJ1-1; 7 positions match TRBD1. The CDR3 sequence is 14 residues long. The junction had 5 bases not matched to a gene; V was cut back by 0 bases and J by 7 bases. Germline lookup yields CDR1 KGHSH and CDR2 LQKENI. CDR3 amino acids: CASSPPQGVGEAFF. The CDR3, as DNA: TGTGCCAGCTCACCACCGCAGGGGGTCGGTGAAGCTTTCTTT.

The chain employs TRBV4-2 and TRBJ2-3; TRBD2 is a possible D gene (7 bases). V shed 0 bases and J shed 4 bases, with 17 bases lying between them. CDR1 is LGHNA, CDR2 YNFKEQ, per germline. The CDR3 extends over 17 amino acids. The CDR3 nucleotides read TGTGCCAGCAGCCAAGAATTGGGAGGGGGGGCGGCAGATACGCAGTATTTT. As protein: CASSQELGGGAADTQYF.

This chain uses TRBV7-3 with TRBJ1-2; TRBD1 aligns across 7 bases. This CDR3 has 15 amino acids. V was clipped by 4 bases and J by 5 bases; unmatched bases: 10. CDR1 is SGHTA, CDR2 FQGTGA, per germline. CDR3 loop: CASSSGPGTEYGYTF. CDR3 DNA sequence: TGTGCCAGCAGCTCCGGTCCCGGGACAGAGTATGGCTACACCTTC.

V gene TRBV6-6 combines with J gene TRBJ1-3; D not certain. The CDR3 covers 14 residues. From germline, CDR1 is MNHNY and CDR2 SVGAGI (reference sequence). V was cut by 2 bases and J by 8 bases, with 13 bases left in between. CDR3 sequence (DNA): TGTGCCAGCAGTTACACCCAGGCGAGCTACACCATATATTTT. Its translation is CASSYTQASYTIYF.

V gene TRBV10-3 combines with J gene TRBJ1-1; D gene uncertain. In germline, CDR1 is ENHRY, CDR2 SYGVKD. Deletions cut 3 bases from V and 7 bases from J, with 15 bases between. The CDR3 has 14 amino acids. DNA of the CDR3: TGTGCCATCAGTGATTCGGGATTATCGTATGAAGCTTTCTTT. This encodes CAISDSGLSYEAFF.

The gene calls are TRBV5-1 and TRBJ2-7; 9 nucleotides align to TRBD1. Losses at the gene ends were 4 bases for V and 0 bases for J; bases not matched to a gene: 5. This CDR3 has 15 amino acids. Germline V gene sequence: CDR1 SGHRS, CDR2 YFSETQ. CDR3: CASSQDRGHSYEQYF. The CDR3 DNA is TGCGCCAGCAGCCAGGACAGGGGCCACTCCTACGAGCAGTACTTC.

The CDR3 here is CASSASHNYGYTF. The CDR3 bases are TGTGCCAGCAGTGCCTCACATAACTATGGCTACACCTTC. The chain carries TRBV2 and TRBJ1-2; D unresolved. The germline V gene has CDR1 SNHLY and CDR2 FYNNEI. V was pared by 4 bases and J by 1 base, with 7 bases between. This CDR3 contains 13 residues.

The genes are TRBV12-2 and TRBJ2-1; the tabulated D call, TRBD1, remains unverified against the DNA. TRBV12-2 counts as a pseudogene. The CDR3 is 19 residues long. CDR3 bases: TGTGCAAGTCGCTTGGGGCAGGCTATTCCTTGCTCCTGCTACAATGAGCAGTTCTTC. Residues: CASRLGQAIPCSCYNEQFF.

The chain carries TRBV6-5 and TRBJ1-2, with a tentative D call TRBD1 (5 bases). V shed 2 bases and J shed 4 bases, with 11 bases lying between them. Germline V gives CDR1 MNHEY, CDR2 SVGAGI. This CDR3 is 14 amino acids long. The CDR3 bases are TGTGCCAGCAGTTACGGGGCAGGGTCCTATGGCTACACCTTC. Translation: CASSYGAGSYGYTF.

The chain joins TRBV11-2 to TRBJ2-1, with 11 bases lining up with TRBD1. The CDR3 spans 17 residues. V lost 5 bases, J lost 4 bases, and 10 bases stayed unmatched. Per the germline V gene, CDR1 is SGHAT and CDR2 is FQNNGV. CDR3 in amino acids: CASSKATGQGAYNEQFF. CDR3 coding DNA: TGTGCCAGCAGCAAGGCGACCGGACAGGGGGCTTACAATGAGCAGTTCTTC.

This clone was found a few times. The CDR3 sequence is CSVAIQGAGYTF. The CDR3 DNA reads as TGCAGCGTTGCAATTCAGGGAGCCGGCTACACCTTC. The chain couples TRBV29-1 to TRBJ1-2, with D possibly being TRBD1 (5 bases). Trimming took 4 bases from V and 8 from J, leaving 14 bases between them. The CDR3 covers 12 residues. CDR1 and CDR2 (germline): SQVTM, ANQGSEA.

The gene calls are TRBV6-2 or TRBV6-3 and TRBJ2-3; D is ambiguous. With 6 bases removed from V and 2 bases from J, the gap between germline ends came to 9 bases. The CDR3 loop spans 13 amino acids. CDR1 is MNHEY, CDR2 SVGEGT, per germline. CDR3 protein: CASSFLNTDTQYF. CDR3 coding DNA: TGTGCCAGCAGCTTTCTGAACACAGATACGCAGTATTTT.

The CDR3 reads CATSDSGPGAQPQHF. For the CDR3, the DNA is TGTGCCACCAGTGATTCGGGCCCAGGCGCTCAGCCCCAGCATTTT. V gene TRBV24-1 combines with J gene TRBJ1-5; D not certain. V was cut by 2 bases and J by 6 bases, with 13 bases left in between. Germline V gives CDR1 KGHDR, CDR2 SFDVKD. The CDR3 is made up of 15 amino acids.

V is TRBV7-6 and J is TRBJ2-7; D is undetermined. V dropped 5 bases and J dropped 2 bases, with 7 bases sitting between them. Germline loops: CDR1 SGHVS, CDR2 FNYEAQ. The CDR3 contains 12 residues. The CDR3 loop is CASSLGTYEQYF. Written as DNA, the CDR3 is TGTGCCAGCAGCCTTGGGACCTACGAGCAGTACTTC.

CDR3 amino acids: CASSPGTYSGNTIYF. Written as DNA, the CDR3 is TGTGCCAGCAGCCCCGGGACCTACTCTGGAAACACCATATATTTT. This rearrangement joins TRBV5-8 to TRBJ1-3; a weak D match, TRBD1 (5 bases). V lost 4 bases and J lost 0, with 11 bases in between. Germline CDR1 SGHTS, CDR2 YDEGEE. This CDR3 is built from 15 residues.